Given below is one T cell receptor (beta chain) in context. Its antigen has not been determined. Base qualities are not recorded, but no much larger clone differs from it by a single base. The sample is drawn from a study of blood T cell repertoires in COVID-19 (TCRdb year 2020). Describing the broader study: Collaborator samples came from the United States, Italy and Spain and covered acute and convalescent phases of COVID-19. The prospective study material was composed of cDNA or gDNA derived from T cells, B-cell-depleted T cells, or PBMCs. Subjects who had been exposed to COVID-19, were actively infected with it, or had recovered from it provided the deeply sampled blood TCRbeta repertoires that made up the dataset. A freely available public database, intended as a resource for researchers studying the immune response to SARS-CoV-2, is where the repertoires were released. The samples were drawn from two sources: the first 160 participants of the ongoing ImmuneRACE study, and 950 to 1,500 subjects contributed by 6 global collaborators. Nearly every sample came with metadata listing a de-identified subject ID, COVID-19 status, age in years and sex. Where available, HLA class I and class II types were taken from metadata supplied by the sample provider and were not determined by assay-based typing. Findings and caveats that apply to the study as a whole: The quantity of clinical and demographic metadata differed by source and by participant and was supplied without curation.

TCRbeta CDR3 regions were amplified from genomic DNA by means of the immunoSEQ Assay, a bias-controlled multiplex PCR. In the authors' own workflow: The number of nucleated cells in each sample was estimated from the amplification of reference gene primers within the assay. To quantify the absolute abundance of each unique TCRbeta CDR3 rearrangement, sequence reads were collapsed and filtered. For each sample, productive Simpson clonality was calculated by taking the square root of Simpson's diversity index across productive rearrangements. TCRdb holds this immuneACCESS table with in-frame rearrangements only. Some clones are missing; in checked studies, unresolved V genes explain under half, and the rest has no known cause. V and J calls and clone size are given by that table; D and trimming were obtained from the DNA. Here the sample has tens of thousands of clones; about 80% occur a single time. The ten largest clones add up to about 30% of the sample.

The collaborating institutions used their own protocols to collect whole blood in K2EDTA tubes. For TCRbeta analysis, collaborator samples were shipped as frozen whole blood, as isolated PBMCs, or as DNA extracted from either sample type. From its cysteine to its phenylalanine, the CDR3 spans 15 amino acids. Of all the DNA, just the CDR3 is kept, 45 bases in frame from base 1. According to the germline V gene (reference sequence), CDR1 reads SEHNR and CDR2 reads FQNEAQ. The germline V and J ends show losses of 5 bases and 9 bases respectively, and no gene match explains 8 bases of the junction. The receptor was derived from a man aged 55-75 years with active or convalescent COVID-19. The sample consisted of peripheral blood. The chain is made from TRBV7-9 and TRBJ1-6, with 9 bases in between that match TRBD1. The DNA sequence follows: TGTGCCAGCAGCCTACCGGGACAGGGAGCTTCACCCCTCCACTTT. Protein translation: CASSLPGQGASPLHF.